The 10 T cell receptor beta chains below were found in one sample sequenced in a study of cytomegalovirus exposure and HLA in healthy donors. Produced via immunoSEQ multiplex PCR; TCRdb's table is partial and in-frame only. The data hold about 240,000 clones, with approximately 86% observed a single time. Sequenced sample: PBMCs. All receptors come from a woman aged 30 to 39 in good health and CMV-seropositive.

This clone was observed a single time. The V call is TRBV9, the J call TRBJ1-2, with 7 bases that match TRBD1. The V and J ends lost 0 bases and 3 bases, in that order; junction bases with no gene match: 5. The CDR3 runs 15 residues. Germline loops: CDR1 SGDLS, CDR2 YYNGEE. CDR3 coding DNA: TGTGCCAGCAGCGTAGTAGGCACAGGGGACTATGGCTACACCTTC. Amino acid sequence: CASSVVGTGDYGYTF.

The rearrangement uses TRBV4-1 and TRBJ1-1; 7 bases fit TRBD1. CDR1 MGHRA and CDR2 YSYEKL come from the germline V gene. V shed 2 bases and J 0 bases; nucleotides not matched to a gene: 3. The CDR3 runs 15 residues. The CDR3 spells CASSQLQGVNTEAFF. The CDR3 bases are TGCGCCAGCAGCCAACTTCAGGGGGTGAACACTGAAGCTTTCTTT.

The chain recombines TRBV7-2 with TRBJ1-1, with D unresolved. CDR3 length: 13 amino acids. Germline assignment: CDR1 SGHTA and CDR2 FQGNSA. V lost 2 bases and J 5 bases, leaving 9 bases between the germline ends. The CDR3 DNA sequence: TGTGCCAGCAGCTTAAGGCGGCGGACTGAAGCTTTCTTT. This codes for CASSLRRRTEAFF.

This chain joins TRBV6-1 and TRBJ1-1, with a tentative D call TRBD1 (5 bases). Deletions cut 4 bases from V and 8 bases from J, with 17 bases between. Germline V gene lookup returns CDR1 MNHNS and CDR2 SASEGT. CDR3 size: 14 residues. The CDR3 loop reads CASSAIGEVSEAFF. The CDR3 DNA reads TGTGCCAGCAGTGCTATAGGGGAAGTTTCGGAAGCTTTCTTT.

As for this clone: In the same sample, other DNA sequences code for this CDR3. The CDR3 protein is CASSYSGGYEQFF. CDR3 in DNA: TGTGCCAGCAGTTACTCAGGGGGTTATGAGCAGTTCTTC. This chain joins TRBV6-5 and TRBJ2-1; perhaps TRBD1 as D (6 bases). Germline V gene lookup returns CDR1 MNHEY and CDR2 SVGAGI. The CDR3 totals 13 residues. V was clipped by 0 bases and J by 8 bases, with 8 bases between them.

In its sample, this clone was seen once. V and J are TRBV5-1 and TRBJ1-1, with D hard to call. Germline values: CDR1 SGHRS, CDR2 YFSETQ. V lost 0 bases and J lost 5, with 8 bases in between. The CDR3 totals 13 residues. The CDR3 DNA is TGCGCCAGCAGCTTGGCCGCGCGGACTGAAGCTTTCTTT. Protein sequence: CASSLAARTEAFF.

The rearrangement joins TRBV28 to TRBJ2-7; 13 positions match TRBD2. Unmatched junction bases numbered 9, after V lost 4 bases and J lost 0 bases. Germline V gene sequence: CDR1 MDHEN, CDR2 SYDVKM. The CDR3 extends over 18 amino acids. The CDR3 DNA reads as TGTGCCAGCAGTTCCTGGGGACTAGCGGGGAATAACTCCTACGAGCAGTACTTC. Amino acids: CASSSWGLAGNNSYEQYF.

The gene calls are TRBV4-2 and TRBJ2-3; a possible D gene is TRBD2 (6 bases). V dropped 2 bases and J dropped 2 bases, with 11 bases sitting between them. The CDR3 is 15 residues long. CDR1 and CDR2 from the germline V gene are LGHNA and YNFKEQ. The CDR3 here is CASSQREYDTDTQYF. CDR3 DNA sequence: TGTGCCAGCAGCCAACGGGAGTATGACACAGATACGCAGTATTTT.

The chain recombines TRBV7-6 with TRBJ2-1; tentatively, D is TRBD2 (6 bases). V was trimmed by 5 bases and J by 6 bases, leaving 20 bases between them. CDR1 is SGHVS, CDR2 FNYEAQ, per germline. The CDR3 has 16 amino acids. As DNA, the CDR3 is TGTGCCAGCAGCCTAAAGAGGGGACTCCAGTCCAATGAGCAGTTCTTC. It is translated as CASSLKRGLQSNEQFF.

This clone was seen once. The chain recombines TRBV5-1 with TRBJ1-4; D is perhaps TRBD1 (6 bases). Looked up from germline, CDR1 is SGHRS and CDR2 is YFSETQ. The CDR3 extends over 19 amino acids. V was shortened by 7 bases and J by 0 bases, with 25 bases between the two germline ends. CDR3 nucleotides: TGCGCCAGCCGAGATAAGACCGGGACATCCTTTTCAACTAATGAAAAACTGTTTTTT. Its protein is CASRDKTGTSFSTNEKLFF.